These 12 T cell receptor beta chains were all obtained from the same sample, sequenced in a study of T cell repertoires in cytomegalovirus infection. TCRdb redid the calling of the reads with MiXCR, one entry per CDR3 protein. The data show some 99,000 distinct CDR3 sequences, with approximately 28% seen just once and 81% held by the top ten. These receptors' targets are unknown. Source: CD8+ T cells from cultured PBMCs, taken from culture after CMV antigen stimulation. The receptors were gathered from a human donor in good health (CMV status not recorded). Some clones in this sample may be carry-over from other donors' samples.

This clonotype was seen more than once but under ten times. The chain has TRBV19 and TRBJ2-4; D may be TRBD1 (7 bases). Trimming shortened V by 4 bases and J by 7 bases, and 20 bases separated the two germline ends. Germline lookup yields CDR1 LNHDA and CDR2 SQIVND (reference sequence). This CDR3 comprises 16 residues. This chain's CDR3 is CASSTRPGQEGNIQYF. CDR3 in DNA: TGTGCCAGTAGTACGAGACCCGGACAGGAGGGGAACATTCAGTACTTC.

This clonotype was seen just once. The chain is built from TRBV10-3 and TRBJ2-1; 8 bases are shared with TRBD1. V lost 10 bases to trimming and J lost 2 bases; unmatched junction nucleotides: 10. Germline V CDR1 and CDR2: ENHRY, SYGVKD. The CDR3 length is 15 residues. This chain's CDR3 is CASSGTGGAYNEQFF. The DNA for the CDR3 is TGTGCCAGCTCGGGGACAGGAGGCGCCTACAATGAGCAGTTCTTC.

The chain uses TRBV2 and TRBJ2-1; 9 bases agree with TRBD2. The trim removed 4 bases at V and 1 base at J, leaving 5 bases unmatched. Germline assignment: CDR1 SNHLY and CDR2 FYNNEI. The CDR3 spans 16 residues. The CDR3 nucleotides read TGTGCCAGCAGTGCCAGAGCGGGGGGATCCTACAATGAGCAGTTCTTC. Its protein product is CASSARAGGSYNEQFF.

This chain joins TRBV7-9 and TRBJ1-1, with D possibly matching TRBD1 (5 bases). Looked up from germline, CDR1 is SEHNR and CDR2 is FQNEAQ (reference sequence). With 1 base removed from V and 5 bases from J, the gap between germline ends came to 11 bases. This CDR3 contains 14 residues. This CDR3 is CASSLEGSNTEAFF. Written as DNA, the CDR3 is TGTGCCAGCAGCTTAGAGGGGTCGAATACTGAAGCTTTCTTT.

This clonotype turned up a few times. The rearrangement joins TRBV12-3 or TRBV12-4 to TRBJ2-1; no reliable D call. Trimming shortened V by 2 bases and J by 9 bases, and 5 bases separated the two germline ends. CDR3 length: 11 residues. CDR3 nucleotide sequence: TGTGCCAGCAGTTTACTGGGTGAGCAGTTCTTC. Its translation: CASSLLGEQFF.

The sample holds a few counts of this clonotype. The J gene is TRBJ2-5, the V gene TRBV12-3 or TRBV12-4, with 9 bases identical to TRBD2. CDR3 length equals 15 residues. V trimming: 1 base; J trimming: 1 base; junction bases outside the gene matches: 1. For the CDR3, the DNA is TGTGCCAGCAGTTTAGGGACTAGCGTCCAAGAGACCCAGTACTTC. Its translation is CASSLGTSVQETQYF.

The CDR3: CASSPDFFQETQYF. CDR3 in DNA: TGTGCCAGCAGCCCGGACTTTTTCCAAGAGACCCAGTACTTC. The V call is TRBV7-9, the J call TRBJ2-5; TRBD2 is a possible D gene (5 bases). V lost 5 bases and J 1 base, leaving 11 bases between the germline ends. Germline V CDR1 and CDR2: SEHNR, FQNEAQ (reference sequence). This CDR3 is 14 amino acids long.

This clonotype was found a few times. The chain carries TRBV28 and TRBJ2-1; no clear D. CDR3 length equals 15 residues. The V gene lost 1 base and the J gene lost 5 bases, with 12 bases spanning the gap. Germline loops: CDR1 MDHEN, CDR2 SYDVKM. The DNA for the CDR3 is TGTGCCAGCAGTTTATATAGTCAGGATAACAATGAGCAGTTCTTC. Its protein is CASSLYSQDNNEQFF.

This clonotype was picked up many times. This CDR3 is CASSLVGDSLFNEKLFF. As DNA, the CDR3 is TGTGCCAGCAGCTTAGTCGGTGACAGCCTATTTAATGAAAAACTGTTTTTT. This chain links TRBV7-8 with TRBJ1-4; a weak D match, TRBD1 (5 bases). Between the trimmed V and J ends, which lost 1 base and 4 bases, there was a span of 16 bases. The CDR3 spans 17 residues. Germline V gives CDR1 SGHVS, CDR2 FQNEAQ.

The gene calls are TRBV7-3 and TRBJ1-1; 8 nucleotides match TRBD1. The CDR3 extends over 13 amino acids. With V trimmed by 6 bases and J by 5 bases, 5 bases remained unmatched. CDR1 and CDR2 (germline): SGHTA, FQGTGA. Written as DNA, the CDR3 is TGTGCCAGCAGGGATGACAGGGGTACTGAAGCTTTCTTT. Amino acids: CASRDDRGTEAFF.

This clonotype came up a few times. CDR3 DNA sequence: TGTGCCAGCAGTTTGATCGGACACACTGAAGCTTTCTTT. Its protein product is CASSLIGHTEAFF. The chain employs TRBV12-3 or TRBV12-4 and TRBJ1-1; D gene unclear. V was trimmed by 3 bases and J by 3 bases, leaving 8 bases between them. This CDR3 has 13 residues.

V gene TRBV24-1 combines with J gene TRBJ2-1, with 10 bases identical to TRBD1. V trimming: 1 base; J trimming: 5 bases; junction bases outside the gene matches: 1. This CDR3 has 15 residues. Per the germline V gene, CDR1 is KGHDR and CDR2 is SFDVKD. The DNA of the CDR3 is TGTGCCACCAGTGATTTCGGGACAGGGGACAATGAGCAGTTCTTC. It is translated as CATSDFGTGDNEQFF.